The 9 T cell receptor beta chains below come from one sample, sequenced in a study of T cell responses to AZD1222 COVID-19 vaccine. Libraries were prepared by immunoSEQ multiplex PCR; TCRdb keeps only in-frame clonotypes and omits some of them. In the table there are over 150,000 clones, approximately 87% of which are singletons. The material sequenced was peripheral blood, taken 28 days after the second AZD1222 dose. The receptors were sampled from an adult who received the AZD1222 COVID-19 vaccine.

This clone was detected once. The genes are TRBV5-1 and TRBJ1-4; no definite D call. Germline V gene lookup returns CDR1 SGHRS and CDR2 YFSETQ. The ends were cut back, 1 base at V and 4 bases at J, with 8 bases in the middle. This CDR3 has 14 residues. The CDR3 DNA sequence: TGCGCCAGCAGCTTGAGTACAGTTAATGAAAAACTGTTTTTT. Amino acids: CASSLSTVNEKLFF.

V usage is TRBV11-3 and J usage is TRBJ2-1, with TRBD2 matching over 7 bases. Losses at the gene ends were 3 bases for V and 7 bases for J; bases not matched to a gene: 6. CDR3 length equals 14 residues. Germline CDR1 reads SGHNT; CDR2 reads YENEEA. For the CDR3, the DNA is TGTGCCAGCAGCTTGAGGGCGGGGGTAAATGAGCAGTTCTTC. This sequence encodes CASSLRAGVNEQFF.

The genes are TRBV9 and TRBJ1-1, with D perhaps TRBD1 (5 bases). V lost 1 base, J lost 5 bases, and 15 bases lay in between. The CDR3 has 15 amino acids. The V gene's germline CDR1 is SGDLS and CDR2 YYNGEE. The chain's CDR3 is CASSVNVGGSTEAFF. The CDR3 DNA follows: TGTGCCAGCAGCGTAAATGTGGGGGGTAGTACTGAAGCTTTCTTT. Combining the CDR3 with reference TRBV9 and TRBJ1-1 gives the whole variable domain DSGVTQTPKHLITATGQRVTLRCSPRSGDLSVYWYQQSLDQGLQFLIQYYNGEERAKGNILERFSAQQFPDLHSELNLSSLELGDSALYFCASSVNVGGSTEAFFGQGTRLTVV.

V gene TRBV19 combines with J gene TRBJ1-2; possibly TRBD1 for D (5 bases). V lost 1 base and J 2 bases, leaving 14 bases between the germline ends. The CDR3 runs 16 residues. Looked up from germline, CDR1 is LNHDA and CDR2 is SQIVND (reference sequence). CDR3 nucleotide sequence: TGTGCCAGTAGTATAGCCGGTGTCGGGGCGAACTATGGCTACACCTTC. Protein product: CASSIAGVGANYGYTF.

V is TRBV19 and J is TRBJ1-2; D remains unclear. The CDR3 runs to 13 residues. Per the germline V gene, CDR1 is LNHDA and CDR2 is SQIVND (reference sequence). V dropped 10 bases and J dropped 5 bases, with 17 bases sitting between them. CDR3 sequence (DNA): TGTGCCACAGCACGGGATGGGCTTTATGGCTACACCTTC. As protein: CATARDGLYGYTF.

The chain uses TRBV6-5 and TRBJ1-1; D is possibly TRBD1 (6 bases). Germline V lookup: CDR1 MNHEY, CDR2 SVGAGI. The V and J ends lost 5 bases and 4 bases respectively, with 8 bases between them. The CDR3 is made up of 12 amino acids. The CDR3 coding sequence is TGTGCCAGCAGTACAGGGAGCACTGAAGCTTTCTTT. Translated, it gives CASSTGSTEAFF.

The gene calls are TRBV15 and TRBJ2-3; the D call may be TRBD1 or TRBD2 (5 bases each). The CDR3 runs to 15 residues. Trimming took off 0 bases at V and 5 bases at J, with 12 bases between the two ends. In germline, CDR1 is LNHNV, CDR2 YYDKDF (reference sequence). The CDR3 reads CATSRDGVGGDTQYF. The CDR3 DNA reads TGTGCCACCAGCAGAGATGGAGTTGGGGGAGATACGCAGTATTTT.

The rearrangement uses TRBV10-3 and TRBJ1-3; 8 nucleotides agree with TRBD1. Germline V CDR1 and CDR2: ENHRY, SYGVKD. Trimming at V came to 3 bases and at J to 0 bases, leaving 1 base not matched to a gene. The CDR3 is 15 residues long. CDR3 sequence: CAISDTGGSGNTIYF. The CDR3, as DNA: TGTGCCATCAGTGACACAGGGGGCTCTGGAAACACCATATATTTT.

The J gene is TRBJ2-3, the V gene TRBV9; 9 bases fit TRBD2. V lost 4 bases, J lost 2 bases, and 11 bases stayed unmatched. The CDR3 totals 17 residues. Germline V gene sequence: CDR1 SGDLS, CDR2 YYNGEE. The CDR3 sequence: CASSPRDSGGITDTQYF. The CDR3 nucleotides read TGTGCCAGCAGCCCCAGAGATAGCGGGGGCATCACAGATACGCAGTATTTT.